The next 16 T cell receptor beta chains were all read from a single sample in a study of blood T cell repertoires in COVID-19. Only in-frame clones appear in the TCRdb table, and some are missing; sequencing was by immunoSEQ multiplex PCR. The top ten hold around 2.2% of the sample, which has about 26,000 clones, roughly 92% seen once. What was sequenced was peripheral blood. The receptors here all came from a human donor in a cohort sampled during active COVID-19.

J is TRBJ1-2 and V is TRBV12-5; 12 bases fit TRBD1. The germline V gene has CDR1 LGHNT and CDR2 FRNRAP. There are 18 residues in the CDR3. V lost 0 bases and J lost 8; bases outside the gene matches: 13. CDR3 in DNA: TGTGCTAGTGGTTTGGTACTTTTGGGGGGACAGGGGGCCGACGGCTACACCTTC. Translated: CASGLVLLGGQGADGYTF. Full variable domain (missing parts from reference TRBV12-5 and TRBJ1-2): DARVTQTPRHKVTEMGQEVTMRCQPILGHNTVFWYRQTMMQGLELLAYFRNRAPLDDSGMPKDRFSAEMPDATLATLKIQPSEPRDSAVYFCASGLVLLGGQGADGYTFGSGTRLTVV.

The chain combines TRBV6-5 with TRBJ2-7; D might be TRBD1 (5 bases). V lost 8 bases, J lost 10 bases, and 12 bases lay in between. Looked up from germline, CDR1 is MNHEY and CDR2 is SVGAGI. The CDR3 totals 10 residues. CDR3 amino acids: CASGAAYQYF. In nucleotides, the CDR3 is TGTGCCAGCGGGGCGGCCTACCAGTACTTC.

V gene TRBV5-4 combines with J gene TRBJ2-7; possibly TRBD1 for D (6 bases). The CDR3 runs to 12 residues. Trimming took 4 bases from V and 5 from J, leaving 10 bases between them. CDR1 SGHNT and CDR2 YYREEE come from the germline V gene (reference sequence). CDR3 in amino acids: CASSLDSNEQYF. DNA for the CDR3: TGTGCCAGCAGCCTGGACAGCAACGAGCAGTACTTC.

The chain recombines TRBV15 with TRBJ2-2; the D gene is possibly TRBD2 (5 bases). Between the trimmed V and J ends, which lost 0 bases and 6 bases, there was a span of 14 bases. The CDR3 covers 16 residues. From germline, CDR1 is LNHNV and CDR2 YYDKDF (reference sequence). DNA for the CDR3: TGTGCCACCAGCAGAGACGCCAGAGGGCAGGCCGGGGAGCTGTTTTTT. Protein product: CATSRDARGQAGELFF.

V is TRBV5-1 and J is TRBJ1-1; possible D gene TRBD1, 5 bases. V was cut by 4 bases and J by 3 bases, with 28 bases left in between. CDR1 is SGHRS and CDR2 is YFSETQ in the germline V gene. The CDR3 has 19 residues. The CDR3 loop is CASSPARTSSGYAYTEAFF. The CDR3 bases are TGCGCCAGCAGCCCCGCCCGGACATCTTCAGGGTACGCGTACACTGAAGCTTTCTTT.

The CDR3 region is CASSVSRGASYEQYF. CDR3 coding DNA: TGTGCCAGCAGCGTTTCGCGGGGGGCCAGCTACGAGCAGTACTTC. The chain is built from TRBV5-5 and TRBJ2-7; 8 bases line up with TRBD2. CDR3 length: 15 residues. Losses at the gene ends were 4 bases for V and 3 bases for J; bases not matched to a gene: 9. CDR1 SGHKS and CDR2 YYEKEE come from the germline V gene (reference sequence).

The V gene is TRBV12-3 or TRBV12-4, the J gene TRBJ1-5; D call uncertain. The ends were cut back, 2 bases at V and 5 bases at J, with 7 bases in the middle. The CDR3 extends over 13 amino acids. The CDR3 DNA follows: TGTGCCAGCAGTTTACAGATCTATCAGCCCCAGCATTTT. Its protein product is CASSLQIYQPQHF.

The chain carries TRBV28 and TRBJ1-6; D perhaps matches TRBD1 (6 bases). The germline gives CDR1 MDHEN, CDR2 SYDVKM. This CDR3 region has 14 residues. Trimming took off 7 bases at V and 7 bases at J, with 14 bases between the two ends. As DNA, the CDR3 is TGTGCCAGCAAAGGGGGGGGTAGGAATTCACCCCTCCACTTT. This encodes CASKGGGRNSPLHF.

The chain carries TRBV13 and TRBJ2-7; 8 bases fit TRBD1. CDR1 PRHDT and CDR2 FYEKMQ come from the germline V gene (reference sequence). This CDR3 is 14 amino acids long. V trimming: 2 bases; J trimming: 6 bases; junction bases outside the gene matches: 6. The CDR3 reads CASSLRTGYLEQYF. The DNA of the CDR3 is TGTGCCAGCAGCTTACGGACAGGGTACCTCGAGCAGTACTTC.

In regard to this clone: The junction departs from germline at one end; a sequencing error may be responsible. J is TRBJ1-4 and V is TRBV7-7, with 9 positions matching TRBD1. The CDR3 has 15 residues. Germline CDR1 and CDR2: SSHAT and FNYEAQ (reference sequence). CDR3 protein: CASSPGQGIFEKLFF. CDR3 nucleotides: TGTGCTAGCAGCCCTGGACAGGGGATTTTTGAAAAACTGTTTTTT.

The CDR3 loop reads CASSLEGAYYGYTF. As DNA, the CDR3 is TGTGCCAGCAGCTTAGAGGGGGCGTACTATGGCTACACCTTC. The rearrangement uses TRBV7-9 and TRBJ1-2; TRBD1 matches at 7 bases. V lost 1 base to trimming and J lost 3 bases; unmatched junction nucleotides: 2. The CDR3 runs 14 residues. Looked up from germline, CDR1 is SEHNR and CDR2 is FQNEAQ (reference sequence).

This sequence joins TRBV6-5 and TRBJ2-6, with 9 bases matching TRBD1. The CDR3 is 15 amino acids. The V gene end was trimmed by 6 bases and the J gene end by 2 bases; junction bases not matched to a gene: 2. The germline V gene encodes CDR1 MNHEY and CDR2 SVGAGI. CDR3 sequence: CASRNRGPGANVLTF. DNA of the CDR3: TGTGCCAGCAGGAACAGGGGGCCTGGGGCCAACGTCCTGACTTTC.

This chain connects TRBV7-9 to TRBJ2-1; 10 bases match TRBD2. The length of the CDR3 is 19 residues. V lost 1 base and J lost 5; bases outside the gene matches: 14. CDR1 is SEHNR and CDR2 is FQNEAQ in the germline V gene (reference sequence). The CDR3 is CASSLDLMASGRSDNEQFF. As DNA, the CDR3 is TGTGCCAGCAGCTTAGATCTCATGGCTAGCGGGAGATCAGACAATGAGCAGTTCTTC.

V gene TRBV30 combines with J gene TRBJ1-2; 8 bases align to TRBD1. The CDR3 covers 13 residues. Germline CDR1 reads GTSNPN; CDR2 reads SVGIG (reference sequence). J was trimmed by 6 bases and V by 3 bases; bases with no gene match: 6. CDR3 loop: CAWRRQGWNGYTF. In DNA, the CDR3 is TGTGCCTGGAGAAGACAGGGGTGGAATGGCTACACCTTC.

The V and J genes are TRBV3-1 (or the pseudogene TRBV3-2) and TRBJ2-3; TRBD2 agrees at 9 bases. CDR3 size: 19 residues. CDR1 is LGHDT, CDR2 YNNKEL, per germline (reference sequence). J lost 1 base, V lost 0 bases, and 11 bases had no gene match. CDR3 sequence reads: CASSQEGAGGTGGTDTQYF. In DNA, the CDR3 is TGTGCCAGCAGCCAAGAGGGAGCGGGGGGAACTGGTGGCACAGATACGCAGTATTTT.

The chain couples TRBV3-1 (or the pseudogene TRBV3-2) to TRBJ2-1; D is possibly TRBD2 (7 bases). Trimming took 6 bases from V and 8 from J, leaving 17 bases between them. This CDR3 spans 14 amino acids. Germline V lookup: CDR1 LGHDT, CDR2 YNNKEL (reference sequence). The CDR3, as DNA: TGTGCCAGCAGACGGGGGGCACGTACGCATGAGCAGTTCTTC. As protein: CASRRGARTHEQFF.